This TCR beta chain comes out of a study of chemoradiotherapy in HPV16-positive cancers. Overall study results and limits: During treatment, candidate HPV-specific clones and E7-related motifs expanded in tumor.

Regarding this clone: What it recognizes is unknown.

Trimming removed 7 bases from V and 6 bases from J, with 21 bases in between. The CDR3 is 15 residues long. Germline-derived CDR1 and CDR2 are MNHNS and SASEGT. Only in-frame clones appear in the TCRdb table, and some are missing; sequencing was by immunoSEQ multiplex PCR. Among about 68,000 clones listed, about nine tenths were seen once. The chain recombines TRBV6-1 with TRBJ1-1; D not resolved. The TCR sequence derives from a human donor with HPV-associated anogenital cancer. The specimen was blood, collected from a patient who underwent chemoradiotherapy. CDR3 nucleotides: TGTGCCAGCACCATAGGAGCGTATCCCATGGCTGAAGCTTTCTTT. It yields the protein CASTIGAYPMAEAFF.